This TCR beta chain is drawn from a study of cytomegalovirus exposure and HLA in healthy donors. The PCR contained 60 Vbeta and 13 Jbeta primers. Assay: immunoSEQ multiplex PCR; the TCRdb copy retains only in-frame clones and omits some. In the table there are some 170,000 clones, roughly 79% of which are singletons. Germline values: CDR1 SGHNT, CDR2 YYREEE (reference sequence). The CDR3 has 13 amino acids. The V end lost 9 bases, the J end lost 5 bases, and 18 bases lay between the germline ends. All donors participated as healthy donors of bone marrow. Findings and caveats of the study: In a later analysis, most CMV-associated TCR beta chains appeared HLA-restricted. Cytomegalovirus status was reportedly diagnosed by the classifier with high specificity and sensitivity.

This clone occurred a few times. What it binds is unknown. Sequencing was performed on PBMCs. This TCR came from a woman between 40 and 50 years old in good health and CMV-seronegative. The chain carries TRBV5-4 and TRBJ2-7; TRBD2 might be the D (6 bases). CDR3 nucleotide sequence: TGTGCCACCCACCGGGACTGGGATGACGAGCAGTACTTC. It encodes CATHRDWDDEQYF.